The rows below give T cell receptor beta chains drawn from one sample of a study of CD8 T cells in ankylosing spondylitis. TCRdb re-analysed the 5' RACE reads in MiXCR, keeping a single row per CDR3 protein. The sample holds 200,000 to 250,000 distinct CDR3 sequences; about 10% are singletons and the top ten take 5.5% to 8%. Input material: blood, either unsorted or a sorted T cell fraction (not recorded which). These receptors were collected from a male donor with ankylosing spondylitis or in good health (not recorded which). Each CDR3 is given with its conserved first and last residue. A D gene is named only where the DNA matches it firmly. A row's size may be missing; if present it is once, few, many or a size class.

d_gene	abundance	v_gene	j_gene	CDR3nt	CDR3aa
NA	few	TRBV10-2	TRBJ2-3	TGCGCCAGTAACAGCGGATCCATCACAGATACGCAGTATTTT	CASNSGSITDTQYF
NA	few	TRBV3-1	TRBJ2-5	TGTGCCAGCAGCCCGCCAATCGGGGTGGAAGAGACCCAGTACTTC	CASSPPIGVEETQYF
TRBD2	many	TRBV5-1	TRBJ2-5	TGCGCCAGCAGCTTGGCGTGGTCTAGCGGGGGAGAACAAGAGACCCAGTACTTC	CASSLAWSSGGEQETQYF
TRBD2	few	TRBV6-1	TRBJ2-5	TGTGCCAGCAGCCAGCGACCCCGGGAGGGAGAGACCCAGTACTTC	CASSQRPREGETQYF
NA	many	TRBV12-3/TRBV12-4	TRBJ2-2	TGTGCCAGCAGTTTCGACACCCCGGAGACCGGGGAGCTGTTTTTT	CASSFDTPETGELFF
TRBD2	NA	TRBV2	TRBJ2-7	TGTGCCAGCAACAGACTAGCGGGAGGGCACGAGCAGTACTTC	CASNRLAGGHEQYF
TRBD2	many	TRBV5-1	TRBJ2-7	TGCGCCAGCAGCTTAACTAGCGGCTCCTACGAGCAGTACTTC	CASSLTSGSYEQYF
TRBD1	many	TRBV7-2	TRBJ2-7	TGTGCCAGCAGCTCTACGGGGACAGGGTCTCTTCTGTACTTC	CASSSTGTGSLLYF
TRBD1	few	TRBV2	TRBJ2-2	TGTGCCAGCAGTGAAGGGACAGGGTCCTTCACCGGGGAGCTGTTTTTT	CASSEGTGSFTGELFF
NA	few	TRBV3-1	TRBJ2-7	TGTGCCAGCAGCCCCCGAAGGTCGGGGGTCACCTACGAGCAGTACTTC	CASSPRRSGVTYEQYF
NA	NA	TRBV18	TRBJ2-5	TGTGCCAGCTCACCACGAATCGACCAGAAAGAGACCCAGTACTTC	CASSPRIDQKETQYF
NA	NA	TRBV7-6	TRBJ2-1	TGTGCCAGCAGCTTAAGCTCCGGGGGAGGAATTGAGCAGTTCTTC	CASSLSSGGGIEQFF
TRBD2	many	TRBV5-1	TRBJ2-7	TGCGCCAGCAGCTTGGGCAGCGGGAGACCCTACGAGCAGTACTTC	CASSLGSGRPYEQYF
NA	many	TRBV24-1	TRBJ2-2	TGTGCCACCAAGGGGAACAGGGAAGACGCCGGGGAGCTGTTTTTT	CATKGNREDAGELFF
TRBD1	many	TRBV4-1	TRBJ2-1	TGCGCCAGCAGCCGATACTCCGGGACAGGGGAAGGGGGTGAGCAGTTCTTC	CASSRYSGTGEGGEQFF
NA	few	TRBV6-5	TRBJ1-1	TGTGCCAGCAGACCTACAGAGAACACTGAAGCTTTCTTT	CASRPTENTEAFF
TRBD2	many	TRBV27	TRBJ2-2	TGTGCCAGCAGTCCTAGCGGGTTGATGACCGGGGAGCTGTTTTTT	CASSPSGLMTGELFF
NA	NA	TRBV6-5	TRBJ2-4	TGTGCCAGCACTTCCCCGGACTCAGCTAACATTCAGTACTTC	CASTSPDSANIQYF
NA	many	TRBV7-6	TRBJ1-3	TGTGCCAGCAGCTTAGGCAGGGGAAGTGGAAACACCATATATTTT	CASSLGRGSGNTIYF
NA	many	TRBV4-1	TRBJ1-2	TGCGCCAGCAGCCAAGTCGGCGACTATGGCTACACCTTC	CASSQVGDYGYTF
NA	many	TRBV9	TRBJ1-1	TGTGCCAGCCCAAGCTCACCGGGGAACACTGAAGCTTTCTTT	CASPSSPGNTEAFF
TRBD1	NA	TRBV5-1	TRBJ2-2	TGCGCCAGCACCCTTTGGAGGCAGGGGGCCAGCATATCGAACACCGGGGAGCTGTTTTTT	CASTLWRQGASISNTGELFF
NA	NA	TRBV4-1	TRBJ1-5	TGCGCCAGCAGCCAATGGGGGGCTAAAGGCAATCAGCCCCAGCATTTT	CASSQWGAKGNQPQHF
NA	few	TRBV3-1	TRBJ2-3	TGTGCCAGCAGCCTGGCAATAGCGGCAAATACGCAGTATTTT	CASSLAIAANTQYF
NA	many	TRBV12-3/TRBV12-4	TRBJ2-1	TGTGCCAGCAGTTCTCCTCGGGGGGAGCAGTTCTTC	CASSSPRGEQFF
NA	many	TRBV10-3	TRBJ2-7	TGTGCCATCTGGGCAGGGTCCTACGAGCAGTACTTC	CAIWAGSYEQYF
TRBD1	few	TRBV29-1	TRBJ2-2	TGCAGCGTTGATGACGACAGGGGGCCGAACACCGGGGAGCTGTTTTTT	CSVDDDRGPNTGELFF
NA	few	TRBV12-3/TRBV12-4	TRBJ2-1	TGTGCCAGCAGTTTTTTGCCAGTCTCCTACAATGAGCAGTTCTTC	CASSFLPVSYNEQFF